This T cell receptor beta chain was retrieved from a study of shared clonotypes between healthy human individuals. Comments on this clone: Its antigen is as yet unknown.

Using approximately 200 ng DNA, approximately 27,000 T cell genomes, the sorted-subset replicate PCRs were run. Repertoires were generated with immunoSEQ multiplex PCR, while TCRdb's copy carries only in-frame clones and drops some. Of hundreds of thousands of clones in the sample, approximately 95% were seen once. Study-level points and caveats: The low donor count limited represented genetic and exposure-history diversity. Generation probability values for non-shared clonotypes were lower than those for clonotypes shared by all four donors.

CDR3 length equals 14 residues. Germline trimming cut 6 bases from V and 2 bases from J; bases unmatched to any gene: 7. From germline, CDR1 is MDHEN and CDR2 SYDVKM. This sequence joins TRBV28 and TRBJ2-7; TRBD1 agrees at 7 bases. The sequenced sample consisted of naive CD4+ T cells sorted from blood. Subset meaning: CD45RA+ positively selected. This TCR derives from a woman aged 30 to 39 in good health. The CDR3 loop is CASSHGTVTYEQYF. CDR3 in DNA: TGTGCCAGCAGCCACGGGACAGTAACCTACGAGCAGTACTTC.